This passage covers 14 T cell receptor beta chains from one sample sequenced in a study of monozygotic twins with inflammatory bowel disease. Reprocessing the 5' RACE reads, TCRdb reports a single entry for every CDR3 protein and omits DNA. The sample has some 200,000 distinct CDR3 sequences. Sequencing was done on a sample of blood. All receptors come from a human donor with ulcerative colitis or Crohn's disease, or a healthy co-twin of an affected twin (not recorded which).

This chain's CDR3 is CASSPTGVTQYF. The chain couples TRBV12-3 or TRBV12-4 to TRBJ2-3; TCRdb names TRBD1, which stays unverified in the absence of DNA. This CDR3 is built from 12 residues.

The chain carries TRBV12-3 or TRBV12-4 and TRBJ1-1. This CDR3 has 14 amino acids. The CDR3 loop reads CASSLVGVNTEAFF.

V and J are TRBV6-5 and TRBJ1-1; TCRdb's D call of TRBD1 is untestable without DNA. The CDR3 spans 14 residues. Germline V gene lookup returns CDR1 MNHEY and CDR2 SVGAGI. The CDR3 here is CASSYSRQGNGAFF.

The V and J genes are TRBV7-2 and TRBJ1-2; TCRdb indicates TRBD1, and absent DNA this call remains unverified. This CDR3 has 16 amino acids. Germline V gene lookup returns CDR1 SGHTA and CDR2 FQGNSA. CDR3 in amino acids: CASSSHSRGGRYGYTF.

CDR3 protein: CASSFTGGADTEAFF. This chain links TRBV12-3 or TRBV12-4 with TRBJ1-1; without DNA, the TCRdb call of TRBD1 cannot be checked. This CDR3 is 15 amino acids long.

The chain is built from TRBV6-1 and TRBJ1-1; TCRdb outputs TRBD1, but without DNA this stays unchecked. The CDR3 consists of 16 residues. Germline V gives CDR1 MNHNS, CDR2 SASEGT. The chain's CDR3 is CASSLGTGLGNTEAFF.

The V gene is TRBV28, the J gene TRBJ1-6; TCRdb designates TRBD1, a call that cannot be tested without DNA. The CDR3 extends over 17 amino acids. CDR1 is MDHEN, CDR2 SYDVKM, per germline. CDR3 sequence reads: CASSFQPVHGVNSPLHF.

This chain connects TRBV25-1 to TRBJ1-1. This CDR3 has 12 residues. The germline V gene has CDR1 MGHDK and CDR2 SYGVNS. The CDR3 spells CASSYSYTEAFF.

J is TRBJ1-2 and V is TRBV7-9. The CDR3 spans 14 residues. Germline assignment: CDR1 SEHNR and CDR2 FQNEAQ (reference sequence). The CDR3 here is CASSLAAGGGGYTF.

The V call is TRBV25-1, the J call TRBJ2-3. In germline, CDR1 is MGHDK, CDR2 SYGVNS. The CDR3 covers 14 residues. CDR3 protein: CASSEWTSTDTQYF.

The V gene is TRBV29-1, the J gene TRBJ2-7; the TCRdb call, TRBD2, lacks DNA for checking. Germline CDR1 and CDR2: SQVTM and ANQGSEA. The CDR3 runs 14 residues. This CDR3 reads CSVGSTSGSYEQYF.

This chain joins TRBV6-2 or TRBV6-3 and TRBJ1-1; TCRdb returns TRBD1, unconfirmable since there is no DNA. Germline lookup yields CDR1 MNHEY and CDR2 SVGEGT. The CDR3 totals 16 residues. CDR3 sequence: CASSDMGPTGNTEAFF.

J is TRBJ2-7 and V is TRBV20-1. CDR3 length: 15 amino acids. Germline-derived CDR1 and CDR2 are DFQATT and SNEGSKA (reference sequence). CDR3: CSAIDRAGSSYEQYF.

The V gene is TRBV18, the J gene TRBJ2-6; TCRdb's D call, TRBD1, is unchecked because there is no DNA. Germline CDR1 is KGHSH and CDR2 is LQKENI. This CDR3 has 18 amino acids. The CDR3 is CASSPLGQAGSGANVLTF. The variable domain in full, with the rest retrieved from reference TRBV18 and TRBJ2-6, is NAGVMQNPRHLVRRRGQEARLRCSPMKGHSHVYWYRQLPEEGLKFMVYLQKENIIDESGMPKERFSAEFPKEGPSILRIQQVVRGDSAAYFCASSPLGQAGSGANVLTFGAGSRLTVL.